The 24 T cell receptor beta chains below were found in one sample sequenced in a study of cytomegalovirus exposure and HLA in healthy donors. The PCR had 60 Vbeta and 13 Jbeta primers. TCRdb keeps only in-frame clones here, not all; method: immunoSEQ multiplex PCR. The table includes some 180,000 clones, more than 65% detected once. Material: PBMCs. The receptor source for this set is a young woman in good health and CMV-seronegative.

The chain combines TRBV4-1 with TRBJ1-1; D not certain. Germline loops: CDR1 MGHRA, CDR2 YSYEKL. This CDR3 has 14 residues. The germline V and J ends were trimmed by 1 base and 3 bases, with 9 bases remaining between them. DNA for the CDR3: TGCGCCAGCAGCCAAGCTGTCGGGGACACTGAAGCTTTCTTT. It is translated as CASSQAVGDTEAFF.

This clone turned up a few times. The chain has TRBV9 and TRBJ2-3; possibly TRBD2 for D (6 bases). In germline, CDR1 is SGDLS, CDR2 YYNGEE. Trimming stripped 9 bases from V and 0 bases from J, with 17 bases between. CDR3 size: 15 residues. This chain's CDR3 is CATTRRDSSTDTQYF. CDR3 sequence (DNA): TGTGCCACAACCCGGCGGGACTCTAGCACAGATACGCAGTATTTT.

This rearrangement joins TRBV4-1 to TRBJ1-4, with D perhaps TRBD1 (5 bases). Germline V lookup: CDR1 MGHRA, CDR2 YSYEKL. The CDR3 extends over 17 amino acids. Trimming removed 0 bases at V and 8 bases at J, with 19 bases between. This CDR3 is CASSQDESGRGGEKLFF. CDR3 coding DNA: TGCGCCAGCAGCCAAGACGAATCCGGACGGGGGGGAGAAAAACTGTTTTTT.

The chain recombines TRBV5-4 with TRBJ2-3; 8 bases align to TRBD2. Germline V gene sequence: CDR1 SGHNT, CDR2 YYREEE (reference sequence). The CDR3 is made up of 14 amino acids. After removal of 4 bases from V and 6 bases from J, the junction contained 7 bases not matched to a gene. The CDR3 here is CASSPGGAGDTQYF. CDR3 nucleotide sequence: TGTGCCAGCAGCCCGGGGGGGGCCGGCGATACGCAGTATTTT.

The V and J genes are TRBV19 and TRBJ1-1, with D unresolved. The ends were cut back, 1 base at V and 4 bases at J, with 10 bases in the middle. Germline V gives CDR1 LNHDA, CDR2 SQIVND (reference sequence). The CDR3 has 14 residues. CDR3 protein: CASSIGPGSTEAFF. The CDR3, as DNA: TGTGCCAGTAGTATAGGGCCTGGGAGCACTGAAGCTTTCTTT.

A few counts support this clone. The chain employs TRBV5-1 and TRBJ2-7, with D perhaps TRBD1 (7 bases). CDR1 is SGHRS, CDR2 YFSETQ, per germline. Trimming cost V 1 base and J 1 base, with 21 bases left between them. The CDR3 totals 18 residues. The CDR3 protein is CASSLNAQGGPLSYEQYF. For the CDR3, the DNA is TGCGCCAGCAGCTTGAATGCCCAGGGGGGCCCTCTATCCTACGAGCAGTACTTC.

This clone was seen more than once but under ten times. The V call is TRBV5-1, the J call TRBJ2-7; TRBD2 matches 9 bases. Looked up from germline, CDR1 is SGHRS and CDR2 is YFSETQ. This CDR3 contains 16 residues. V was clipped by 5 bases and J by 2 bases; unmatched bases: 11. CDR3 region: CASSLDGPSGAYEQYF. The CDR3 region has the DNA TGCGCCAGCAGTCTGGACGGGCCTAGCGGGGCCTACGAGCAGTACTTC.

This sequence joins TRBV9 and TRBJ2-1; 7 nucleotides match TRBD2. The CDR3 has 13 amino acids. Unmatched junction bases numbered 2, after V lost 0 bases and J lost 8 bases. Per the germline V gene, CDR1 is SGDLS and CDR2 is YYNGEE. The CDR3 region is CASSVAGRDEQFF. The CDR3 region has the DNA TGTGCCAGCAGCGTAGCAGGGAGGGATGAGCAGTTCTTC. The full variable domain, rest sourced from reference TRBV9 and TRBJ2-1, is DSGVTQTPKHLITATGQRVTLRCSPRSGDLSVYWYQQSLDQGLQFLIQYYNGEERAKGNILERFSAQQFPDLHSELNLSSLELGDSALYFCASSVAGRDEQFFGPGTRLTVL.

The rearrangement uses TRBV5-4 and TRBJ2-7; 13 positions agree with TRBD2. CDR1 is SGHNT, CDR2 YYREEE, per germline (reference sequence). V shed 4 bases and J 4 bases; nucleotides not matched to a gene: 5. This CDR3 is built from 15 residues. The CDR3 spells CASSLPGLAGYEQYF. The CDR3 nucleotides read TGTGCCAGCAGCCTCCCGGGACTAGCGGGGTACGAGCAGTACTTC.

The rearrangement joins TRBV18 to TRBJ2-7; D perhaps matches TRBD2 (6 bases). CDR1 and CDR2 (germline): KGHSH, LQKENI. The length of the CDR3 is 15 residues. With 0 bases removed from V and 3 bases from J, the gap between germline ends came to 12 bases. The DNA of the CDR3 is TGTGCCAGCTCACCACCGGGTAGGGGAGGCTACGAGCAGTACTTC. Encoded protein: CASSPPGRGGYEQYF.

This clone has a handful of counts. The rearrangement joins TRBV11-1 to TRBJ1-1, with D perhaps matching TRBD1 (5 bases). In germline, CDR1 is SGHAT, CDR2 FQDESV (reference sequence). Deletions cut 6 bases from V and 1 base from J, with 9 bases between. The CDR3 is made up of 13 amino acids. In nucleotides, the CDR3 is TGTGCCAGCAGTCCGACAGAGAACACTGAAGCTTTCTTT. This sequence encodes CASSPTENTEAFF.

This chain joins TRBV9 and TRBJ2-3; possibly TRBD2 for D (6 bases). The length of the CDR3 is 17 residues. Between the trimmed V and J ends, which lost 5 bases and 0 bases, there was a span of 19 bases. Germline V gives CDR1 SGDLS, CDR2 YYNGEE. The CDR3 region has the DNA TGTGCCAGCAGTGATGGGCGGGGCCGCTCTAGCACAGATACGCAGTATTTT. It is translated as CASSDGRGRSSTDTQYF.

This chain uses TRBV18 with TRBJ2-1; 9 bases map to TRBD2. V lost 1 base, J lost 3 bases, and 4 bases stayed unmatched. The CDR3 runs 16 residues. Germline lookup yields CDR1 KGHSH and CDR2 LQKENI. The CDR3 nucleotides read TGTGCCAGCTCACCACGCGCGACTAGCGGCTACAATGAGCAGTTCTTC. Encoded protein: CASSPRATSGYNEQFF.

The sample holds one count of this clone. This rearrangement joins TRBV27 to TRBJ2-7; 7 bases are shared with TRBD2. CDR3 size: 13 residues. J lost 2 bases, V lost 8 bases, and 6 bases had no gene match. Germline lookup yields CDR1 MNHEY and CDR2 SMNVEV (reference sequence). The CDR3 here is CASGPGGAYEQYF. CDR3 in DNA: TGTGCCAGCGGACCGGGGGGAGCCTACGAGCAGTACTTC.

The CDR3, as DNA: TGTGCCTTCACGGGCCTGACAGGTGAAGCTTTCTTT. Residues: CAFTGLTGEAFF. The chain links TRBV30 to TRBJ1-1; D perhaps matches TRBD1 (6 bases). CDR3 length equals 12 residues. Germline assignment: CDR1 GTSNPN and CDR2 SVGIG (reference sequence). The V and J ends lost 7 bases and 7 bases respectively, with 16 bases between them.

CDR3 sequence: CASSARTGNTGELFF. In DNA, the CDR3 is TGTGCCAGCAGTGCCCGGACAGGGAATACCGGGGAGCTGTTTTTT. The chain has TRBV2 and TRBJ2-2; TRBD1 aligns across 8 bases. Trimming cost V 4 bases and J 5 bases; bases outside gene matches: 6. Germline CDR1 and CDR2: SNHLY and FYNNEI. CDR3 size: 15 residues. Full variable domain (outside the CDR3, taken from reference TRBV2 and TRBJ2-2): EPEVTQTPSHQVTQMGQEVILRCVPISNHLYFYWYRQILGQKVEFLVSFYNNEISEKSEIFDDQFSVERPDGSNFTLKIRSTKLEDSAMYFCASSARTGNTGELFFGEGSRLTVL.

V gene TRBV18 combines with J gene TRBJ2-2, with a tentative D call TRBD2 (5 bases). CDR1 KGHSH and CDR2 LQKENI come from the germline V gene. The CDR3 runs 14 residues. V dropped 0 bases and J dropped 5 bases, with 7 bases sitting between them. CDR3 residues: CASSPPGVTGELFF. The CDR3 DNA sequence: TGTGCCAGCTCACCACCCGGGGTTACCGGGGAGCTGTTTTTT.

The J gene is TRBJ1-3, the V gene TRBV30; maybe TRBD1 (5 bases). Germline V lookup: CDR1 GTSNPN, CDR2 SVGIG (reference sequence). The CDR3 covers 13 residues. The V gene lost 2 bases and the J gene lost 5 bases, with 10 bases spanning the gap. This chain's CDR3 is CAWSWAGRNTIYF. DNA of the CDR3: TGTGCCTGGAGTTGGGCAGGGAGAAACACCATATATTTT.

V usage is TRBV4-1 and J usage is TRBJ2-3, with 10 bases fitting TRBD2. V was clipped by 4 bases and J by 5 bases; unmatched bases: 6. Looked up from germline, CDR1 is MGHRA and CDR2 is YSYEKL. This CDR3 region has 15 residues. The CDR3 bases are TGCGCCAGCAGCCGGCCTAGCGGGGGTTTAGATACGCAGTATTTT. This translates into CASSRPSGGLDTQYF.

V is TRBV15 and J is TRBJ2-1; D is unresolved. The CDR3 is 13 residues long. V lost 5 bases and J 5 bases, leaving 10 bases between the germline ends. CDR1 LNHNV and CDR2 YYDKDF come from the germline V gene (reference sequence). The CDR3 sequence is CATSFSRNNEQFF. The DNA of the CDR3 is TGTGCCACCAGCTTCAGTCGAAACAATGAGCAGTTCTTC.

The chain couples TRBV10-3 to TRBJ1-1; D is perhaps TRBD1 (6 bases). Trimming removed 2 bases at V and 4 bases at J, with 14 bases between. The CDR3 runs to 15 residues. CDR1 ENHRY and CDR2 SYGVKD come from the germline V gene. In DNA, the CDR3 is TGTGCCATCAGTGAGAGGGGGACCGTGGGCACTGAAGCTTTCTTT. It yields the protein CAISERGTVGTEAFF.

This sequence joins TRBV19 and TRBJ2-2; 8 bases map to TRBD2. The length of the CDR3 is 16 residues. V was pared by 2 bases and J by 6 bases, with 8 bases of the junction left unmatched. Germline CDR1 reads LNHDA; CDR2 reads SQIVND (reference sequence). CDR3 coding DNA: TGTGCCAGTAGTATACAGGGACTAGTTTTGTCCGGGGAGCTGTTTTTT. It is translated as CASSIQGLVLSGELFF.

This clone was found a few times. This chain links TRBV6-5 with TRBJ2-7; D might be TRBD1 (5 bases). The V and J ends lost 5 bases and 0 bases respectively, with 8 bases between them. Germline values: CDR1 MNHEY, CDR2 SVGAGI. CDR3 length: 13 residues. Written as DNA, the CDR3 is TGTGCCAGCAGTCAGGGCCCCTCCTACGAGCAGTACTTC. Protein product: CASSQGPSYEQYF.

The chain links TRBV4-1 to TRBJ1-1; the D gene is possibly TRBD1 (6 bases). The CDR3 consists of 15 residues. Germline assignment: CDR1 MGHRA and CDR2 YSYEKL. The V gene lost 3 bases and the J gene lost 2 bases, with 13 bases spanning the gap. CDR3 DNA sequence: TGCGCCAGCAGCCAGACCGGGACACTTAACACTGAAGCTTTCTTT. This gives the protein CASSQTGTLNTEAFF.